The 24 T cell receptor beta chains in this list originate from one sample, sequenced in a study of early T cells in non-severe SARS-CoV-2 infection. From the 5' RACE reads, TCRdb called clonotypes with MiXCR, one entry per CDR3 protein. The top ten clones hold 12% of a sample with tens of thousands of distinct CDR3 sequences, around 5.7% of them seen once. Sequenced sample: whole blood. These receptors were taken from an adult who was a healthcare worker with PCR-confirmed SARS-CoV-2 infection or an uninfected control (not recorded which).

This clonotype was seen more than once but under ten times. CDR3 sequence: CASSQRSGNQETQYF. The CDR3 DNA reads TGCGCCAGCAGCCAACGTTCCGGCAACCAAGAGACCCAGTACTTC. The rearrangement links TRBV4-1 to TRBJ2-5; D uncertain. Germline values: CDR1 MGHRA, CDR2 YSYEKL. The CDR3 length is 15 residues. The germline V and J ends were trimmed by 2 bases and 0 bases, with 10 bases remaining between them.

This clonotype was recorded at least ten times. CDR3 bases: TGTGCCAGCAGTGAAGGCTGGCCCCAGCATTTT. This translates into CASSEGWPQHF. This chain uses TRBV6-1 with TRBJ1-5; unclear D gene. The CDR3 extends over 11 amino acids. Germline CDR1 MNHNS, CDR2 SASEGT. The V and J ends lost 1 base and 9 bases respectively, with 4 bases between them.

This clonotype was detected many times. The genes are TRBV11-2 and TRBJ1-6; 7 nucleotides line up with TRBD1. This CDR3 contains 15 residues. Trimming at V came to 5 bases and at J to 10 bases, leaving 11 bases not matched to a gene. Looked up from germline, CDR1 is SGHAT and CDR2 is FQNNGV. CDR3 sequence reads: CASSTDRSAGSPLHF. The DNA of the CDR3 is TGTGCCAGCAGCACGGACAGGTCGGCGGGGTCACCCCTCCACTTT.

The chain carries TRBV20-1 and TRBJ2-3, with D perhaps TRBD1 (5 bases). Germline CDR1 reads DFQATT; CDR2 reads SNEGSKA (reference sequence). CDR3 length equals 14 residues. V was shortened by 1 base and J by 0 bases, with 8 bases between the two germline ends. The CDR3 is CSARGTSSTDTQYF. CDR3 in DNA: TGCAGTGCTAGAGGGACATCTAGCACAGATACGCAGTATTTT.

This clonotype was found many times. The J gene is TRBJ1-5, the V gene TRBV19; 7 nucleotides match TRBD1. This CDR3 contains 14 residues. CDR1 is LNHDA and CDR2 is SQIVND in the germline V gene (reference sequence). J lost 2 bases, V lost 4 bases, and 2 bases had no gene match. This CDR3 is CASSTGQGNQPQHF. Written as DNA, the CDR3 is TGTGCCAGTAGTACCGGACAGGGCAATCAGCCCCAGCATTTT.

In this sample, this clonotype turned up many times. The rearrangement links TRBV4-1 to TRBJ1-6, with D unresolved. V gave up 1 base and J gave up 9 bases, with 13 bases separating them. This CDR3 is 15 amino acids long. Germline V CDR1 and CDR2: MGHRA, YSYEKL. CDR3 nucleotide sequence: TGCGCCAGCAGCCAAGTCGAGTATGCAGTTTCACCCCTCCACTTT. This gives the protein CASSQVEYAVSPLHF.

This clonotype was seen repeatedly, ten times or more. J is TRBJ2-1 and V is TRBV15, with TRBD2 matching over 8 bases. The CDR3 spans 18 residues. V was clipped by 5 bases and J by 5 bases; unmatched bases: 17. Germline V CDR1 and CDR2: LNHNV, YYDKDF (reference sequence). Here the CDR3 DNA reads TGTGCCACCAGCGACCCCGAGGACAGCGGGGGACGAAACAATGAGCAGTTCTTC. This codes for CATSDPEDSGGRNNEQFF. The variable domain in full, completed from reference TRBV15 and TRBJ2-1, reads DAMVIQNPRYQVTQFGKPVTLSCSQTLNHNVMYWYQQKSSQAPKLLFHYYDKDFNNEADTPDNFQSRRPNTSFCFLDIRSPGLGDTAMYLCATSDPEDSGGRNNEQFFGPGTRLTVL.

This clonotype was detected many times. This chain joins TRBV20-1 and TRBJ2-3; D is undetermined. Trimming cost V 1 base and J 2 bases, with 7 bases left between them. Per the germline V gene, CDR1 is DFQATT and CDR2 is SNEGSKA (reference sequence). The CDR3 runs 13 residues. CDR3: CSARVTTTDTQYF. The CDR3 bases are TGCAGTGCTAGAGTTACCACCACAGATACGCAGTATTTT.

This clonotype has ten or more counts. The rearrangement joins TRBV18 to TRBJ2-7; perhaps D is TRBD1 or TRBD2 (6 bases each). The V and J ends lost 4 bases and 4 bases respectively, with 14 bases between them. Germline V gene lookup returns CDR1 KGHSH and CDR2 LQKENI. The CDR3 length is 14 residues. The CDR3 loop reads CASSRGAGTYEQYF. DNA for the CDR3: TGTGCCAGCTCACGCGGGGCAGGGACATACGAGCAGTACTTC.

This clonotype was counted many times. The rearrangement links TRBV20-1 to TRBJ2-1; 12 bases line up with TRBD2. The CDR3 has 14 residues. The trim removed 4 bases at V and 4 bases at J, leaving 2 bases unmatched. Germline CDR1 DFQATT, CDR2 SNEGSKA (reference sequence). CDR3 protein: CSAITSGGYNEQFF. In DNA form, the CDR3 reads TGCAGTGCTATTACTAGCGGGGGGTACAATGAGCAGTTCTTC.

This clonotype was seen ten or more times. The chain employs TRBV11-2 and TRBJ2-2; the D gene is possibly TRBD2 (7 bases). Germline V gene lookup returns CDR1 SGHAT and CDR2 FQNNGV. V lost 4 bases to trimming and J lost 4 bases, with 13 bases between them. The length of the CDR3 is 15 residues. CDR3 DNA: TGTGCCAGCAGCTCACAGGGAGGGGGCACCGGGGAGCTGTTTTTT. This translates into CASSSQGGGTGELFF.

This clonotype has a handful of counts. V and J are TRBV6-2 or TRBV6-3 and TRBJ1-5; weak D call: TRBD1 (5 bases). Germline lookup yields CDR1 MNHEY and CDR2 SVGEGT. The CDR3 loop spans 15 amino acids. V gave up 0 bases and J gave up 0 bases, with 6 bases separating them. The CDR3 reads CASSYSTDSNQPQHF. CDR3 sequence (DNA): TGTGCCAGCAGTTACTCGACAGATAGCAATCAGCCCCAGCATTTT.

The chain is built from TRBV7-6 and TRBJ2-7; a weak D match, TRBD1 (6 bases). Germline V lookup: CDR1 SGHVS, CDR2 FNYEAQ. CDR3 length: 15 amino acids. With 5 bases removed from V and 0 bases from J, the gap between germline ends came to 14 bases. The CDR3, as DNA: TGTGCCAGCAGCCTGGACAGCTTGAGCTCCTACGAGCAGTACTTC. This translates into CASSLDSLSSYEQYF.

This clonotype was recorded at least ten times. The chain carries TRBV29-1 and TRBJ2-7; possibly TRBD2 for D (7 bases). The CDR3 consists of 15 residues. Trimming took off 3 bases at V and 1 base at J, with 16 bases between the two ends. Per germline, CDR1 SQVTM and CDR2 ANQGSEA. CDR3 amino acids: CSVEPRGGFSYEQYF. DNA of the CDR3: TGCAGCGTTGAGCCGAGGGGGGGCTTTTCCTACGAGCAGTACTTC.

The chain is built from TRBV5-1 and TRBJ1-5; 7 bases match TRBD1. The J segment lost 6 bases and the V segment lost 4 bases, leaving 7 bases of the junction unmatched. Germline CDR1 reads SGHRS; CDR2 reads YFSETQ. The CDR3 spans 14 residues. CDR3 in amino acids: CASSQTGSGQPQHF. The CDR3 coding sequence is TGCGCCAGCAGCCAGACAGGGTCGGGTCAGCCCCAGCATTTT.

The table lists this clonotype with many counts. This chain joins TRBV10-3 and TRBJ2-3; no definite D call. V lost 5 bases to trimming and J lost 1 base, with 7 bases between them. CDR1 and CDR2 (germline): ENHRY, SYGVKD. The CDR3 is made up of 13 amino acids. Written as DNA, the CDR3 is TGTGCCATCAGTAACTACGGCACAGATACGCAGTATTTT. It codes for CAISNYGTDTQYF.

This clonotype was seen ten or more times. This chain links TRBV5-1 with TRBJ2-5, with D possibly TRBD2 on 6 matching bases. Trimming took off 3 bases at V and 3 bases at J, with 9 bases between the two ends. CDR3 length equals 13 residues. CDR1 SGHRS and CDR2 YFSETQ come from the germline V gene. CDR3 coding DNA: TGCGCCAGCAGCTCGGACTATGAAGAGACCCAGTACTTC. Protein: CASSSDYEETQYF.

This clonotype showed up just a few times. The chain is built from TRBV30 and TRBJ2-3; TRBD1 might be the D (6 bases). The CDR3 loop spans 13 amino acids. Trimming pared 4 bases from V and 1 base from J, leaving 9 bases between. Germline V lookup: CDR1 GTSNPN, CDR2 SVGIG (reference sequence). CDR3 in amino acids: CAWNRQGTDTQYF. The CDR3 coding sequence is TGTGCCTGGAATCGACAGGGCACAGATACGCAGTATTTT.

This clonotype was recorded many times. The rearrangement uses TRBV5-4 and TRBJ2-3, with D perhaps TRBD2 (5 bases). Per the germline V gene, CDR1 is SGHNT and CDR2 is YYREEE (reference sequence). The length of the CDR3 is 15 residues. With 4 bases removed from V and 8 bases from J, the gap between germline ends came to 20 bases. The CDR3 coding sequence is TGTGCCAGCAGCGGGAAGGGCGAGGGAGAGGGTACGCAGTATTTT. Amino acids: CASSGKGEGEGTQYF.

Many counts were recorded for this clonotype. This sequence joins TRBV27 and TRBJ1-5; D not certain. Trimming removed 6 bases from V and 2 bases from J, with 20 bases in between. This CDR3 has 17 residues. The germline V gene has CDR1 MNHEY and CDR2 SMNVEV (reference sequence). CDR3 region: CASSPVWAGGGNQPQHF. The CDR3 DNA sequence: TGTGCCAGCAGCCCCGTTTGGGCCGGTGGTGGCAATCAGCCCCAGCATTTT.

This clonotype was recorded many times. V is TRBV6-5 and J is TRBJ2-1, with 9 bases lining up with TRBD2. The length of the CDR3 is 16 residues. V lost 0 bases and J lost 8; bases outside the gene matches: 8. Germline V gives CDR1 MNHEY, CDR2 SVGAGI. Here the CDR3 reads CASSYSGGGALDEQFF. CDR3 bases: TGTGCCAGCAGTTACTCAGGCGGGGGGGCCTTAGATGAGCAGTTCTTC.

This clonotype was seen ten or more times. The chain recombines TRBV6-1 with TRBJ2-7, with D possibly called TRBD1 or TRBD2 (5 bases each). The length of the CDR3 is 16 residues. Looked up from germline, CDR1 is MNHNS and CDR2 is SASEGT. Trimming took off 6 bases at V and 1 base at J, with 19 bases between the two ends. CDR3: CASSQIPGRQSYEQYF. Here the CDR3 DNA reads TGTGCCAGCAGCCAAATCCCGGGACGGCAATCCTACGAGCAGTACTTC.

The chain employs TRBV6-5 and TRBJ1-2, with D possibly TRBD1 on 6 matching bases. This CDR3 has 14 amino acids. From germline, CDR1 is MNHEY and CDR2 SVGAGI. V was shortened by 6 bases and J by 7 bases, with 18 bases between the two germline ends. For the CDR3, the DNA is TGTGCCAGCAGCCGTCGACAGGAAAAACCTGGCTACACCTTC. It specifies CASSRRQEKPGYTF.

This clonotype was seen many times. This chain links TRBV10-1 with TRBJ1-5, with D possibly matching TRBD1 (5 bases). The CDR3 runs to 13 residues. Between the trimmed V and J ends, which lost 4 bases and 3 bases, there was a span of 7 bases. The germline gives CDR1 WNHNN, CDR2 SYGVQD (reference sequence). CDR3 protein: CASSAGPNQPQHF. For the CDR3, the DNA is TGCGCCAGCAGTGCGGGACCCAATCAGCCCCAGCATTTT.